These T cell receptor beta chains were read from a single sample in a study of T cells after yellow fever vaccination. TCRdb re-called the 5' RACE reads with MiXCR, one entry per CDR3 protein. The sample comprises some 300,000 distinct CDR3 sequences, about 8.3% of which are singletons, and approximately 15% rests with the top ten. The sample was PBMCs, taken approximately 40 days after the first yellow fever vaccination. The receptors originated from a man aged 18 to 30 who received the YFV17D yellow fever vaccine. CDR3s include the opening cysteine and the closing phenylalanine or tryptophan. The D gene is left open where the match is weak. A clone size is listed for some rows: how often the clone was seen (once, few, many), or a class if it is expanded.

J,D,size,V,DNA,CDR3
TRBJ1-1,NA,NA,TRBV5-4,TGTGCCAGCAGCTTGGTGAGCGGGAACACTGAAGCTTTCTTT,CASSLVSGNTEAFF
TRBJ2-6,TRBD1,few,TRBV11-1,TGTGCCAGCAGCTTGGGAAGGAGACAGGGGGCGCGAGGGGCCAACGTCCTGACTTTC,CASSLGRRQGARGANVLTF
TRBJ1-1,NA,NA,TRBV20-1,TGCAGTGCTGACGCTCCGACGGGGACTGAAGCTTTCTTT,CSADAPTGTEAFF
TRBJ1-1,NA,many,TRBV5-1,TGCGCCAGCAGCTTGGTTGGGGGCGATTACACTGAAGCTTTCTTT,CASSLVGGDYTEAFF
TRBJ2-5,NA,many,TRBV7-2,TGTGCCAGCAGCTTACAAAGACAAGAGACCCAGTACTTC,CASSLQRQETQYF
TRBJ2-3,TRBD2,few,TRBV4-1,TGCGCCAGCAGCCAAGATTTTAGCGGGAGTTCTACAGATACGCAGTATTTT,CASSQDFSGSSTDTQYF
TRBJ2-1,TRBD1,NA,TRBV7-9,TGTGCCAGCACACGTGTTGACAGGGGGGACGAGCAGTTCTTC,CASTRVDRGDEQFF
TRBJ2-3,NA,NA,TRBV11-2,TGTGCCAGCAGCTTAGGGGCCCCTCGGGGGTCTAGCACAGATACGCAGTATTTT,CASSLGAPRGSSTDTQYF
TRBJ1-5,TRBD1,NA,TRBV6-2/TRBV6-3,TGTGCCAGCAGTGCGGGACAGCTCAATCAGCCCCAGCATTTT,CASSAGQLNQPQHF
TRBJ1-1,TRBD1,NA,TRBV5-4,TGTGCCAGCAGCAGATGGGGGGGACAGGGGGGTTCTGAAGCTTTCTTT,CASSRWGGQGGSEAFF
TRBJ1-5,TRBD1,NA,TRBV5-1,TGCGCCACCCGAGGACAGGGAGGACAGCCCCAGCATTTT,CATRGQGGQPQHF
TRBJ1-2,TRBD1,many,TRBV4-3,TGCGCCAGCAGCCAATACAGGGGGCCTCAAGAATATGGCTACACCTTC,CASSQYRGPQEYGYTF
TRBJ1-2,NA,few,TRBV15,TGTGCCACCAGCAGAGACTACCTTAAACTAGGGACTTTATATGGCTACACCTTC,CATSRDYLKLGTLYGYTF
TRBJ1-3,NA,few,TRBV5-6,TGTGCCAGCAGCTTGGAAGGGTCTGGAAACACCATATATTTT,CASSLEGSGNTIYF
TRBJ2-5,NA,few,TRBV10-3,TGTGCCATCAGTGCCCGGACGAGCCAAGAGACCCAGTACTTC,CAISARTSQETQYF
TRBJ2-5,TRBD1,many,TRBV7-6,TGTGCCAGCAGCCGGACAGGGCAACAAGAGACCCAGTACTTC,CASSRTGQQETQYF
TRBJ2-5,NA,NA,TRBV5-1,TGCGCCAGCAGGGGCGAGCGAGAGACCCAGTACTTC,CASRGERETQYF
TRBJ2-7,TRBD1,many,TRBV4-1,TGCGCCAGCAGCCCAACGTTGGGACAGGGGGCGGCAGGGCAGTACTTC,CASSPTLGQGAAGQYF
TRBJ1-1,NA,few,TRBV6-1,TGTGCCAGTTCAGGGACTCCGAACACTGAAGCTTTCTTT,CASSGTPNTEAFF
TRBJ2-3,NA,few,TRBV20-1,TGCAGTGCCCCCAACGGCTTCACGCGGGATACGCAGTATTTT,CSAPNGFTRDTQYF
TRBJ2-1,NA,few,TRBV19,TGTGCCAGTAGAGTAGGGGGGACAGTGTACAATGAGCAGTTCTTC,CASRVGGTVYNEQFF
TRBJ2-1,TRBD2,NA,TRBV4-3,TGCGCCAGCAGCCCGCGGACTAGCGGGGGGGCAATGGAGCAGTTCTTC,CASSPRTSGGAMEQFF
TRBJ2-1,TRBD1,few,TRBV23-1,TGCGCCAGCAGTCAATATAGTCCTGACAGGGGTCCGAGTGCCTACAATGAGCAGTTCTTC,CASSQYSPDRGPSAYNEQFF
TRBJ2-1,NA,few,TRBV9,TGTGCCAGCAGCGTAGGTGCGGAATCCTACAATGAGCAGTTCTTC,CASSVGAESYNEQFF
TRBJ2-3,NA,NA,TRBV4-1,TGCGCCAGCAGCCAAACTACGGCACCCACAGATACGCAGTATTTT,CASSQTTAPTDTQYF
TRBJ2-7,NA,few,TRBV9,TGTGCCAGCAGCCCATACAGGGTTTCCTACGAGCAGTACTTC,CASSPYRVSYEQYF
TRBJ2-5,NA,few,TRBV5-1,TGCGCCAGCAGTTCCGGGGGGCTTGGGGAGACCCAGTACTTC,CASSSGGLGETQYF
TRBJ2-5,TRBD2,NA,TRBV12-3/TRBV12-4,TGTGCCAGCAAAGGCGGGGGGATCGGTGAGACCCAGTACTTC,CASKGGGIGETQYF
TRBJ2-5,NA,many,TRBV12-3/TRBV12-4,TGTGCCAGCAGTTTCTTAGAGACCCAGTACTTC,CASSFLETQYF
TRBJ1-5,NA,few,TRBV5-1,TGCGCCAGCCAACTCAGATGGGGTCCAACAGGGAATTATAGCAATCAGCCCCAGCATTTT,CASQLRWGPTGNYSNQPQHF
TRBJ2-7,NA,NA,TRBV7-2,TGTGCCAGCAGTCCCCCGGCCGGGCGGTCGTCCTACGAGCAGTACTTC,CASSPPAGRSSYEQYF
TRBJ2-2,TRBD1,NA,TRBV4-1,TGCGCCAGCAGCCAGGGGACAGGGGGTCTCGCCGGGGAGCTGTTTTTT,CASSQGTGGLAGELFF
TRBJ1-1,NA,NA,TRBV5-1,TGCGCCAGCGGCCAACAGGACTCGAACACTGAAGCTTTCTTT,CASGQQDSNTEAFF
TRBJ2-1,NA,NA,TRBV6-1,TGTGCCAGCAGTGAATCCGAAAATGAGCAGTTCTTC,CASSESENEQFF
TRBJ1-3,NA,NA,TRBV6-5,TGTGCCAGCAGTTACATCGGAGGAAACACCATATATTTT,CASSYIGGNTIYF
TRBJ1-4,NA,NA,TRBV7-9,TGTGCCAGCAGTCCAAGAGGTTCGGTGGTAACTAATGAAAAACTGTTTTTT,CASSPRGSVVTNEKLFF
TRBJ1-1,TRBD1,few,TRBV6-5,TGTGCCAGCGGGACAGGCGTATTGAACACTGAAGCTTTCTTT,CASGTGVLNTEAFF
TRBJ1-1,NA,few,TRBV24-1,TGTGCCACCAGTGAGCCACCGGGACGGACGAACACTGAAGCTTTCTTT,CATSEPPGRTNTEAFF
TRBJ2-1,TRBD2,NA,TRBV10-2,TGCGCCAGCAGTGAGTCGGCTCGGGGGGTCGCGGGGGGCTACAATGAGCAGTTCTTC,CASSESARGVAGGYNEQFF
TRBJ2-7,NA,few,TRBV9,TGTGCCAGCAGCGCGGACACTTCCTACGAGCAGTACTTC,CASSADTSYEQYF
TRBJ1-2,NA,many,TRBV7-9,TGTGCCAGCAGCCCGGAAATCGGAACAGGGATGTTTGGCTACACCTTC,CASSPEIGTGMFGYTF
TRBJ2-3,NA,NA,TRBV12-3/TRBV12-4,TGTGCCAGCAGTTTAACCGGCAGGGGGGCAGATACGCAGTATTTT,CASSLTGRGADTQYF
TRBJ2-3,TRBD2,few,TRBV10-3,TGTGCCATCAGCGGGGGACTAGCGGGGGGAGGCACGCAGTATTTT,CAISGGLAGGGTQYF
TRBJ1-4,NA,few,TRBV7-9,TGTGCCAGCAGCTTAGCCGAATATGAAAAACTGTTTTTT,CASSLAEYEKLFF
TRBJ2-7,NA,few,TRBV10-3,TGTGCCATCTCATCGGGTTCCGGGGCCTACGAGCAGTACTTC,CAISSGSGAYEQYF